The T cell receptor beta chain under discussion was sequenced for a study of early T cells in non-severe SARS-CoV-2 infection. Study at large: With bulk RNA from unsorted whole blood as input, sequencing yielded unpaired chains.

Findings and caveats of the study: Missing private and CD4 specificities, VDJdb matching favored anti-spike CD8 responses.

TCRdb re-analysed the 5' RACE reads in MiXCR, keeping a single row per CDR3 protein. The repertoire consists of around 77,000 distinct CDR3 sequences, with roughly 15% occurring once and the leading ten covering about 4%. This clonotype was counted many times. Its antigen remains unidentified. In germline, CDR1 is ENHRY, CDR2 SYGVKD. V lost 0 bases and J lost 4, with 6 bases in between. This CDR3 has 13 residues. The chain couples TRBV10-3 to TRBJ1-1, with D hard to call. The source material was whole blood, sampled at baseline. This TCR derives from an adult who was a healthcare worker with PCR-confirmed SARS-CoV-2 infection or an uninfected control (not recorded which). The CDR3 DNA follows: TGTGCCATCAGTGAGTCGTGGGGCACTGAAGCTTTCTTT. Protein product: CAISESWGTEAFF.